The clone carrying this T cell receptor beta chain was picked up a small number of times. Its antigen is undetermined. This entry is derived from a study of regulatory T cells in long-lasting Graves disease. Time point specified: newly diagnosed GD, antithyroid drugs for less than 3 months. RNA extracted from PBMCs served as the sequencing template. In building TCR beta libraries, iRepertoire HTBI primers were used together with Arm-PCR of CDR3 regions. Per the study methods: The study identified under 80 TRBV and about 14 TRBJ segments across samples. TCRdb re-derived calls from the multiplex PCR reads in MiXCR, one entry per CDR3 protein. TCRdb, rather than the study authors, made the V and J calls. The sample shows a few hundred thousand distinct CDR3 sequences, 16% of them seen only once. The study, taken as a whole, reports: Tissue studied was limited to peripheral blood, excluding thyroid tissue.

The germline V gene encodes CDR1 SGHVS and CDR2 FQNEAQ. V was cut by 3 bases and J by 5 bases, with 10 bases left in between. The CDR3 is 13 residues long. This same sample was also taken into another study, of T cells in Graves' hyperthyroidism and ophthalmopathy. From that paper: Ophthalmopathy was model-predicted a median roughly 6.3 months pre-onset.

This material consisted of peripheral blood mononuclear cells (PBMCs), taken at new diagnosis, from a patient treated with antithyroid drugs. The source is a man aged 35-49 years with Graves disease. The chain joins TRBV7-8 to TRBJ2-5; tentatively, D is TRBD1 or TRBD2 (5 bases each). CDR3 residues: CASSFWDGETQYF. The DNA for the CDR3 is TGTGCCAGCAGCTTCTGGGACGGCGAGACCCAGTACTTC.